This T cell receptor beta chain emerged from a study of vaccination and CD4 T cells after COVID-19. Study overall: The convalescent population consisted of six males and four females, two of whom were of Hispanic ethnicity.

Trimming took off 5 bases at V and 8 bases at J, with 21 bases between the two ends. CDR3 length: 16 residues. CDR1 is SGHTA and CDR2 is FQGNSA in the germline V gene. Cultured CD4+ T cells had their DNA profiled by the Oncomine TCR Beta short-read assay. From the PCR reads, TCRdb called clonotypes with MiXCR, one entry per CDR3 protein. This repertoire shows 3,500 to 4,500 distinct CDR3 sequences, approximately 22% found once; its top ten account for approximately 15%. This clonotype was seen more than once but under ten times. No antigen is known for it. Treatment of the sample: approximately nine-day PBMC culture with coronavirus spike peptide pools or control peptides (ViraFEST assay). Samples of CD4+ T cells were obtained from the unexposed donor before the COVID-19 pandemic (2011-2018).

The genes are TRBV7-2 and TRBJ1-4; tentatively, D is TRBD1 (6 bases). Sequences were obtained from CD4+ T cells from blood, cultured in vitro. The receptor was isolated from a human donor in good health. The CDR3: CASSKGVWGAGEKLFF. DNA for the CDR3: TGTGCCAGCAGCAAAGGGGTTTGGGGGGCAGGCGAAAAACTGTTTTTT.